Each of the 26 T cell receptor beta chains below was sequenced from the same sample in a study of shared clonotypes between healthy human individuals. Libraries were prepared by immunoSEQ multiplex PCR; TCRdb keeps only in-frame clonotypes and omits some of them. The sample has around 2.3 million clones, approximately 94% seen once; the top ten hold approximately 0.13%. The material sequenced was naive CD4+ T cells sorted from blood. Sample subset: CD45RA+ positively selected. These receptors came from a man between 18 and 29 years old in good health.

The chain uses TRBV10-3 and TRBJ1-2, with a weak D call TRBD1 (5 bases). The germline V and J ends were trimmed by 7 bases and 7 bases, with 16 bases remaining between them. The CDR3 has 13 residues. The V gene's germline CDR1 is ENHRY and CDR2 SYGVKD. Written as DNA, the CDR3 is TGTGCCATCATGGTGGGGCAGGAAGGTGGCTACACCTTC. It codes for CAIMVGQEGGYTF.

Of note for this clone: Other nucleotide sequences in the sample specify the same CDR3. The gene calls are TRBV11-2 and TRBJ2-7, with D possibly being TRBD1 or TRBD2 (6 bases each). The germline gives CDR1 SGHAT, CDR2 FQNNGV. CDR3 size: 13 residues. V was trimmed by 5 bases and J by 2 bases, leaving 10 bases between them. In DNA, the CDR3 is TGTGCCAGCAGCCTAGGGGGGACCTACGAGCAGTACTTC. It translates to CASSLGGTYEQYF.

This chain links TRBV4-3 with TRBJ2-3; 11 nucleotides agree with TRBD2. The CDR3 loop spans 16 amino acids. Looked up from germline, CDR1 is LGHNA and CDR2 is YSLEER. The V gene end was trimmed by 1 base and the J gene end by 7 bases; junction bases not matched to a gene: 7. The DNA for the CDR3 is TGCGCCAGCAGCCAAGTTATAACTAGCGGGAGTTATACGCAGTATTTT. Encoded protein: CASSQVITSGSYTQYF.

The V call is TRBV5-1, the J call TRBJ1-6; D might be TRBD1 (5 bases). V shed 4 bases and J shed 4 bases, with 18 bases lying between them. The CDR3 loop spans 17 amino acids. The germline V gene encodes CDR1 SGHRS and CDR2 YFSETQ. CDR3 coding DNA: TGCGCCAGCAGCCTTCCCTCCGGGACGGAGTATAATTCACCCCTCCACTTT. It translates to CASSLPSGTEYNSPLHF.

The chain carries TRBV30 and TRBJ1-1; D gene ambiguous. Germline V gene lookup returns CDR1 GTSNPN and CDR2 SVGIG (reference sequence). The CDR3 covers 13 residues. The V end lost 5 bases, the J end lost 0 bases, and 10 bases lay between the germline ends. CDR3 nucleotide sequence: TGTGCCTGGGAGTATCAGGTGAACACTGAAGCTTTCTTT. Its protein product is CAWEYQVNTEAFF.

This chain uses TRBV18 with TRBJ1-1; D possibly corresponds to TRBD1 (5 bases). The CDR3 runs 14 residues. The germline CDR1 and CDR2 sequences are KGHSH and LQKENI. V shed 4 bases and J shed 5 bases, with 14 bases lying between them. The CDR3 DNA is TGTGCCAGCTCACGGTTTTCGGGGGGAACTGAAGCTTTCTTT. This encodes CASSRFSGGTEAFF.

V is TRBV5-1 and J is TRBJ1-2, with D possibly being TRBD1 (5 bases). The length of the CDR3 is 12 residues. Germline loops: CDR1 SGHRS, CDR2 YFSETQ. Trimming took 4 bases from V and 7 from J, leaving 11 bases between them. This chain's CDR3 is CASSIRESGYTF. The CDR3 bases are TGCGCCAGCAGCATCAGGGAGTCTGGCTACACCTTC.

J is TRBJ2-3 and V is TRBV7-9; D remains ambiguous. CDR3 length: 17 residues. The germline CDR1 and CDR2 sequences are SEHNR and FQNEAQ (reference sequence). Trimming cost V 5 bases and J 1 base, with 19 bases left between them. The CDR3 DNA reads as TGTGCCAGCAGCCGCCCGAAGGCAGTCCAAGGCACAGATACGCAGTATTTT. Protein sequence: CASSRPKAVQGTDTQYF.

The gene calls are TRBV7-2 and TRBJ2-1; D gene ambiguous. The CDR3 loop spans 12 amino acids. Germline lookup yields CDR1 SGHTA and CDR2 FQGNSA. V was trimmed by 5 bases and J by 8 bases, leaving 10 bases between them. The CDR3 region has the DNA TGTGCCAGCAGCCCCCTAGAGTATGAGCAGTTCTTC. Translating gives CASSPLEYEQFF.

This clone showed up just once. V and J are TRBV15 and TRBJ2-3, with D unclear. Trimming took 4 bases from V and 2 from J, leaving 16 bases between them. Germline V lookup: CDR1 LNHNV, CDR2 YYDKDF (reference sequence). The CDR3 totals 16 residues. The CDR3 DNA follows: TGTGCCACCAGCACGAGAGAGAGCTCGGTCACAGATACGCAGTATTTT. Translation gives CATSTRESSVTDTQYF.

The chain has TRBV6-5 and TRBJ1-1; the match to TRBD1 covers 9 bases. The V segment lost 6 bases and the J segment 5 bases; nucleotides outside the gene matches: 7. The CDR3 runs 14 residues. CDR1 and CDR2 from the germline V gene are MNHEY and SVGAGI. CDR3 DNA sequence: TGTGCCAGCAGGCGCGGGACAGGGTGGACTGAAGCTTTCTTT. Its protein is CASRRGTGWTEAFF.

This clone was observed a single time. This chain links TRBV10-1 with TRBJ2-7, with TRBD2 identical over 13 bases. The CDR3 covers 15 residues. The ends lost 5 bases at V and 6 bases at J; junction bases unmatched: 7. The germline V gene has CDR1 WNHNN and CDR2 SYGVQD (reference sequence). The CDR3 sequence is CASSPGLAGTSEQYF. DNA of the CDR3: TGCGCCAGCAGTCCGGGACTAGCGGGAACATCCGAGCAGTACTTC.

The rearrangement joins TRBV18 to TRBJ1-2; TRBD1 might be the D (5 bases). The V gene's germline CDR1 is KGHSH and CDR2 LQKENI. Trimming took off 2 bases at V and 0 bases at J, with 7 bases between the two ends. This CDR3 is 14 amino acids long. The CDR3 loop is CASSPGGANYGYTF. The CDR3 DNA is TGTGCCAGCTCACCAGGGGGGGCTAACTATGGCTACACCTTC.

This chain connects TRBV7-2 to TRBJ2-7; tentatively, D is TRBD1 (5 bases). The germline CDR1 and CDR2 sequences are SGHTA and FQGNSA. V gave up 4 bases and J gave up 1 base, with 17 bases separating them. The CDR3 extends over 16 amino acids. The CDR3 loop is CASSYYLGQGSYEQYF. The CDR3 region has the DNA TGTGCCAGCAGCTATTACCTGGGGCAGGGTTCCTACGAGCAGTACTTC.

This clone was observed once. CDR3 amino acids: CASSLIASGAQETQYF. The CDR3 DNA reads TGTGCCAGCAGCTTAATTGCTAGCGGGGCCCAAGAGACCCAGTACTTC. This sequence joins TRBV7-9 and TRBJ2-5, with 9 bases fitting TRBD2. Germline CDR1 reads SEHNR; CDR2 reads FQNEAQ (reference sequence). The CDR3 totals 16 residues. The junction had 5 bases not matched to a gene; V was cut back by 2 bases and J by 1 base.

The rearrangement links TRBV6-6 to TRBJ2-7; D not certain. Per the germline V gene, CDR1 is MNHNY and CDR2 is SVGAGI (reference sequence). V was shortened by 5 bases and J by 0 bases, with 14 bases between the two germline ends. CDR3 size: 15 residues. The CDR3 sequence: CASSRLTAASYEQYF. In DNA form, the CDR3 reads TGTGCCAGCAGTAGACTTACGGCGGCCTCCTACGAGCAGTACTTC.

The V and J genes are TRBV25-1 and TRBJ2-1; the match to TRBD1 covers 8 bases. The CDR3 covers 17 residues. The V gene's germline CDR1 is MGHDK and CDR2 SYGVNS. The ends lost 0 bases at V and 9 bases at J; junction bases unmatched: 13. The CDR3 here is CASSEYMQDRVGFEQFF. In DNA form, the CDR3 reads TGTGCCAGCAGTGAATATATGCAGGACAGGGTGGGATTTGAGCAGTTCTTC.

This clone was counted between two and nine times. Other nucleotide sequences from this sample produce the same CDR3. CDR3 nucleotide sequence: TGTGCCAGCAGTTTGGGACTAGCGGGCTCCTACGAGCAGTACTTC. Its translation is CASSLGLAGSYEQYF. The chain carries TRBV28 and TRBJ2-7; 12 bases line up with TRBD2. The CDR3 spans 15 residues. Looked up from germline, CDR1 is MDHEN and CDR2 is SYDVKM. Trimming cost V 3 bases and J 0 bases; bases outside gene matches: 0.

A single count supports this clone. The chain has TRBV19 and TRBJ1-3; no clear D. This CDR3 is 14 amino acids long. Between the trimmed V and J ends, which lost 5 bases and 0 bases, there was a span of 8 bases. CDR1 is LNHDA, CDR2 SQIVND, per germline (reference sequence). CDR3 coding DNA: TGTGCCAGTAGTCGGGCCTACTCTGGAAACACCATATATTTT. It codes for CASSRAYSGNTIYF. Complete variable domain (other parts from reference TRBV19 and TRBJ1-3): DGGITQSPKYLFRKEGQNVTLSCEQNLNHDAMYWYRQDPGQGLRLIYYSQIVNDFQKGDIAEGYSVSREKKESFPLTVTSAQKNPTAFYLCASSRAYSGNTIYFGEGSWLTVV.

CDR3 sequence reads: CASSPGGGGYTF. Written as DNA, the CDR3 is TGCGCCAGCAGCCCCGGAGGGGGTGGCTACACCTTC. The gene calls are TRBV4-1 and TRBJ1-2; TRBD1 is a possible D gene (6 bases). The V gene's germline CDR1 is MGHRA and CDR2 YSYEKL. This CDR3 contains 12 residues. Trimming took off 4 bases at V and 7 bases at J, with 10 bases between the two ends.

Regarding this clone: The same CDR3 can be traced to other DNA sequences in this sample. The chain combines TRBV5-1 with TRBJ1-2, with D maybe TRBD1 (5 bases). The V and J ends lost 5 bases and 0 bases respectively, with 8 bases between them. CDR3 length: 13 amino acids. Germline values: CDR1 SGHRS, CDR2 YFSETQ. In nucleotides, the CDR3 is TGCGCCAGCAGGGCAGGGACTAACTATGGCTACACCTTC. Its protein product is CASRAGTNYGYTF.

V is TRBV5-1 and J is TRBJ2-1, with D maybe TRBD2 (5 bases). With 6 bases removed from V and 6 bases from J, the gap between germline ends came to 13 bases. This CDR3 has 13 amino acids. CDR1 and CDR2 (germline): SGHRS, YFSETQ. Written as DNA, the CDR3 is TGCGCCAGCACTAGCTCCAACACCAATGAGCAGTTCTTC. It translates to CASTSSNTNEQFF.

In this sample, this clone turned up once. This chain uses TRBV5-1 with TRBJ2-5; D may be TRBD2 (5 bases). Trimming removed 4 bases at V and 5 bases at J, with 12 bases between. CDR1 is SGHRS and CDR2 is YFSETQ in the germline V gene. CDR3 length: 13 residues. In DNA, the CDR3 is TGCGCCAGCAGCCCTAGGACTGCCGAGACCCAGTACTTC. Translating it yields CASSPRTAETQYF.

The rearrangement links TRBV28 to TRBJ1-5; D is unclear. Looked up from germline, CDR1 is MDHEN and CDR2 is SYDVKM. V lost 9 bases, J lost 2 bases, and 17 bases lay in between. This CDR3 has 15 amino acids. The CDR3: CARRSREGGNQPQHF. In nucleotides, the CDR3 is TGTGCCAGAAGATCCCGGGAGGGAGGCAATCAGCCCCAGCATTTT.

This clone was recorded a few times. This chain connects TRBV5-5 to TRBJ1-2; D remains unclear. CDR1 and CDR2 from the germline V gene are SGHKS and YYEKEE (reference sequence). With 0 bases removed from V and 4 bases from J, the gap between germline ends came to 13 bases. The CDR3 is 15 residues long. CDR3 bases: TGTGCCAGCAGCTTGGGGGCCTCGGGCGTCTATGGCTACACCTTC. Encoded protein: CASSLGASGVYGYTF.

The chain links TRBV5-1 to TRBJ2-1; the D is unclear. V lost 4 bases and J lost 4, with 12 bases in between. The CDR3 consists of 14 residues. Germline CDR1 SGHRS, CDR2 YFSETQ. Here the CDR3 DNA reads TGCGCCAGCAGCATCGACCCCTATTACAATGAGCAGTTCTTC. It translates to CASSIDPYYNEQFF.